The 28 T cell receptor beta chains reported below all come from one sample, sequenced in a study of blood T cells in healthy people across ages. Together with a sample-barcoded 5' primer, a J-beta primer mix was included in a second PCR lasting roughly 6 to 12 cycles. TCRdb re-analysed the 5' RACE reads in MiXCR, keeping a single row per CDR3 protein. The sample carries around 990,000 distinct CDR3 sequences, roughly two fifths recorded once. The sequenced sample consisted of blood. Source of these receptors: a man between 18 and 29 years old in good health.

This clonotype was recorded a few times. The chain combines TRBV10-3 with TRBJ1-1, with TRBD1 as a possible D gene (6 bases). The V end was cut by 2 bases, the J end by 7 bases, with 23 bases between. There are 17 residues in the CDR3. Germline V gives CDR1 ENHRY, CDR2 SYGVKD. DNA of the CDR3: TGTGCCATCAGTGAGAGGGCATCCTCCGGCCTAGGGGGTGAAGCTTTCTTT. Its translation is CAISERASSGLGGEAFF.

This clonotype was picked up one time. This could be a read error, since a much larger clone is one nucleotide away. The rearrangement links TRBV4-1 to TRBJ2-1; D possibly corresponds to TRBD1 (6 bases). CDR1 and CDR2 (germline): MGHRA, YSYEKL. This CDR3 has 12 residues. CDR3 coding DNA: TGCGCCCGCAGCCAAGATGGGACAGAGCAGTTCTTC. Protein product: CARSQDGTEQFF.

The CDR3 reads CASSASGDGGSPLHF. The CDR3 DNA reads as TGTGCCAGCAGCGCCTCTGGGGACGGAGGTTCACCCCTCCACTTT. The chain is built from TRBV9 and TRBJ1-6; a possible D gene is TRBD1 (5 bases). The CDR3 has 15 residues. Per germline, CDR1 SGDLS and CDR2 YYNGEE. V shed 3 bases and J shed 9 bases, with 16 bases lying between them.

The J gene is TRBJ1-2, the V gene TRBV2, with 10 bases aligning to TRBD1. CDR3 size: 16 residues. Losses at the gene ends were 5 bases for V and 7 bases for J; bases not matched to a gene: 13. Germline lookup yields CDR1 SNHLY and CDR2 FYNNEI. Here the CDR3 reads CASSTTLGQGFGGYTF. The DNA for the CDR3 is TGTGCCAGCAGTACTACGCTGGGACAGGGGTTTGGTGGCTACACCTTC.

The chain employs TRBV25-1 and TRBJ2-4, with TRBD1 identical over 7 bases. Gene TRBJ2-7 matches the end of the DNA better, so the J call may be wrong. Per the germline V gene, CDR1 is MGHDK and CDR2 is SYGVNS. CDR3 length: 15 residues. The chain's CDR3 is CASSGTGQSIYEQYF. The CDR3 DNA follows: TGTGCCAGCAGTGGGACGGGACAGTCGATCTACGAGCAGTACTTC.

The J gene is TRBJ2-7, the V gene TRBV6-6, with D possibly matching TRBD1 (6 bases). V lost 5 bases to trimming and J lost 3 bases, with 14 bases between them. The CDR3 has 14 residues. Germline V gives CDR1 MNHNY, CDR2 SVGAGI (reference sequence). The CDR3 DNA is TGTGCCAGCAGTCTCAACGCAGGGGTCTACGAGCAGTACTTC. This gives the protein CASSLNAGVYEQYF.

This clonotype was counted only a few times. The V call is TRBV20-1, the J call TRBJ2-7; TRBD1 is a possible D gene (5 bases). The length of the CDR3 is 14 residues. Trimming removed 0 bases from V and 4 bases from J, with 13 bases in between. Germline CDR1 is DFQATT and CDR2 is SNEGSKA (reference sequence). CDR3 nucleotide sequence: TGCAGTGCTAGAGATCGTCAGGGTTCGTACGAGCAGTACTTC. Protein: CSARDRQGSYEQYF.

This clonotype was counted a single time. V and J are TRBV7-2 and TRBJ2-7, with 7 nucleotides matching TRBD2. From germline, CDR1 is SGHTA and CDR2 FQGNSA. V lost 6 bases to trimming and J lost 5 bases; unmatched junction nucleotides: 10. There are 14 residues in the CDR3. The CDR3, as DNA: TGTGCCAGCAGTTCGGGGGGTAATACCGACGAGCAGTACTTC. This gives the protein CASSSGGNTDEQYF.

The chain links TRBV12-3 or TRBV12-4 to TRBJ2-1; TRBD2 agrees at 9 bases. CDR3 length: 15 residues. After removal of 5 bases from V and 0 bases from J, the junction contained 2 bases not matched to a gene. CDR3 in amino acids: CASSSGRSSYNEQFF. The DNA of the CDR3 is TGTGCCAGCAGTAGCGGGAGGAGCTCCTACAATGAGCAGTTCTTC.

The V gene is TRBV4-3, the J gene TRBJ2-1; TRBD2 matches at 7 bases. The last part of the DNA fits TRBJ2-7 better; the J call may be wrong. Germline V gene data show CDR1 as LGHNA and CDR2 as YSLEER. This CDR3 has 15 amino acids. The CDR3 region has the DNA TGCGCCAGCAGCCAAGGTACAGCGGGGTACAATGAGCAGTACTTC. Its protein is CASSQGTAGYNEQYF.

The chain is built from TRBV6-1 and TRBJ2-1; TRBD1 agrees at 12 bases. The CDR3 covers 18 residues. J gave up 3 bases and V 6 bases, and 12 bases lay outside the gene matches. From germline, CDR1 is MNHNS and CDR2 SASEGT. The CDR3 nucleotides read TGTGCCAGCAGACGCGCCGGGACAGGGGGCCTCTTCTACAATGAGCAGTTCTTC. It is translated as CASRRAGTGGLFYNEQFF.

This clonotype showed up just a few times. This chain connects TRBV4-3 to TRBJ1-5; D unresolved. V was trimmed by 0 bases and J by 5 bases, leaving 5 bases between them. CDR1 is LGHNA and CDR2 is YSLEER in the germline V gene. The CDR3 loop spans 13 amino acids. CDR3 nucleotide sequence: TGCGCCAGCAGCCAAGATCAGTATCAGCCCCAGCATTTT. Protein: CASSQDQYQPQHF.

This clonotype was counted a few times. The rearrangement uses TRBV11-1 and TRBJ1-6; D not resolved. V dropped 5 bases and J dropped 8 bases, with 13 bases sitting between them. CDR1 and CDR2 from the germline V gene are SGHAT and FQDESV (reference sequence). CDR3 length: 14 amino acids. CDR3 nucleotides: TGTGCCAGCAGCCTCACCGACGGCGATTCACCCCTCCACTTT. This translates into CASSLTDGDSPLHF. Looking up the rest from reference TRBV11-1 and TRBJ1-6 gives the full variable domain: EAEVAQSPRYKITEKSQAVAFWCDPISGHATLYWYRQILGQGPELLVQFQDESVVDDSQLPKDRFSAERLKGVDSTLKIQPAELGDSAMYLCASSLTDGDSPLHFGNGTRLTVT.

The rearrangement links TRBV4-1 to TRBJ2-3; possibly TRBD2 for D (7 bases). Per germline, CDR1 MGHRA and CDR2 YSYEKL. The CDR3 sequence is 15 residues long. V was cut by 0 bases and J by 7 bases, with 14 bases left in between. The CDR3, as DNA: TGCGCCAGCAGCCAAGATGAGGGGGGGTTCTATACGCAGTATTTT. This translates into CASSQDEGGFYTQYF.

The rearrangement uses TRBV7-8 and TRBJ2-2; D may be TRBD1 (5 bases). CDR1 SGHVS and CDR2 FQNEAQ come from the germline V gene. The ends were cut back, 4 bases at V and 3 bases at J, with 18 bases in the middle. The CDR3 has 17 amino acids. The CDR3 DNA sequence: TGTGCCAGCAGCTCGGAGACAGCAAGGACCCACACCGGGGAGCTGTTTTTT. Protein product: CASSSETARTHTGELFF.

This clonotype was counted a few times. This rearrangement joins TRBV3-1 to TRBJ2-7; D ambiguous. Trimming took 0 bases from V and 2 from J, leaving 11 bases between them. Germline V gene lookup returns CDR1 LGHDT and CDR2 YNNKEL (reference sequence). This CDR3 has 15 amino acids. The CDR3 here is CASSQDPVVAYEQYF. The CDR3 DNA is TGTGCCAGCAGCCAAGATCCCGTCGTTGCCTACGAGCAGTACTTC.

The chain joins TRBV9 to TRBJ2-1, with TRBD2 matching over 11 bases. With V trimmed by 3 bases and J by 4 bases, 3 bases remained unmatched. This CDR3 is built from 15 residues. CDR1 is SGDLS, CDR2 YYNGEE, per germline. The CDR3 spells CASSARLAGYNEQFF. CDR3 nucleotides: TGTGCCAGCAGCGCGCGACTAGCGGGGTACAATGAGCAGTTCTTC.

This clonotype was counted only a few times. The gene calls are TRBV12-3 or TRBV12-4 and TRBJ1-4; 11 bases agree with TRBD1. This CDR3 region has 16 residues. The V and J ends lost 6 bases and 6 bases, in that order; junction bases with no gene match: 9. The DNA for the CDR3 is TGTGCCAGCAGCCCAATAAGGACAGGGGGCGATGAAAAACTGTTTTTT. This sequence encodes CASSPIRTGGDEKLFF.

In DNA, the CDR3 is TGTGCCAGCAGCTTAGGGGGGACAGGGGATGGCTACACCTTC. This translates into CASSLGGTGDGYTF. The J gene is TRBJ1-2, the V gene TRBV7-3; 10 nucleotides align to TRBD1. This CDR3 contains 14 residues. Germline V gives CDR1 SGHTA, CDR2 FQGTGA. Trimming took 2 bases from V and 6 from J; bases not matched to a gene: 3.

This chain joins TRBV20-1 and TRBJ2-6, with TRBD1 identical over 7 bases. This CDR3 contains 16 residues. Unmatched junction bases numbered 9, after V lost 2 bases and J lost 5 bases. Germline V lookup: CDR1 DFQATT, CDR2 SNEGSKA (reference sequence). This chain's CDR3 is CSARFRQGRRANVLTF. CDR3 sequence (DNA): TGCAGTGCTAGATTTCGACAGGGTCGAAGGGCCAACGTCCTGACTTTC.

This chain links TRBV27 with TRBJ2-7; D not certain. Germline V gene sequence: CDR1 MNHEY, CDR2 SMNVEV (reference sequence). The CDR3 loop spans 13 amino acids. Trimming stripped 7 bases from V and 0 bases from J, with 10 bases between. In nucleotides, the CDR3 is TGTGCCAGCAATCCCCAAGACTCCTACGAGCAGTACTTC. It translates to CASNPQDSYEQYF.

The chain is built from TRBV30 and TRBJ2-3; 9 nucleotides match TRBD2. Per germline, CDR1 GTSNPN and CDR2 SVGIG (reference sequence). J gave up 4 bases and V 4 bases, and 9 bases lay outside the gene matches. CDR3 length equals 15 residues. The chain's CDR3 is CAWIPGLARSDTQYF. The CDR3 region has the DNA TGTGCCTGGATCCCGGGACTAGCTCGATCAGATACGCAGTATTTT. Supplemented by reference TRBV30 and TRBJ2-3, the full variable domain reads SQTIHQWPATLVQPVGSPLSLECTVEGTSNPNLYWYRQAAGRGLQLLFYSVGIGQISSEVPQNLSASRPQDRQFILSSKKLLLSDSGFYLCAWIPGLARSDTQYFGPGTRLTVL.

This clonotype was counted a few times. The chain carries TRBV12-3 or TRBV12-4 and TRBJ2-3; possible D gene TRBD2, 7 bases. The CDR3 has 12 amino acids. Trimming pared 9 bases from V and 5 bases from J, leaving 12 bases between. In nucleotides, the CDR3 is TGTGCCAGTCGGGGGGCTTTAGATACGCAGTATTTT. This sequence encodes CASRGALDTQYF.

Remarks on this clonotype: One end of the junction does not line up with germline, which may come from a read error. This sequence joins TRBV24-1 and TRBJ2-1; 7 nucleotides agree with TRBD2. The CDR3 is 13 residues long. CDR1 and CDR2 from the germline V gene are KGHDR and SFDVKD. In DNA form, the CDR3 reads TGTGCCGCCAGTGATGGGACTATAGGTCGACGGTTCTTC. The encoded protein is CAASDGTIGRRFF.

The chain couples TRBV28 to TRBJ1-5, with 7 bases identical to TRBD1. CDR3 size: 17 residues. Unmatched junction bases numbered 11, after V lost 6 bases and J lost 0 bases. Germline V gene sequence: CDR1 MDHEN, CDR2 SYDVKM. The CDR3 is CASSLGLGGYSNQPQHF. Written as DNA, the CDR3 is TGTGCCAGCAGCCTAGGACTAGGGGGCTATAGCAATCAGCCCCAGCATTTT.

The V gene is TRBV29-1, the J gene TRBJ1-2, with 7 positions matching TRBD1. After removal of 6 bases from V and 0 bases from J, the junction contained 7 bases not matched to a gene. There are 14 residues in the CDR3. Germline loops: CDR1 SQVTM, CDR2 ANQGSEA. Here the CDR3 reads CSVLPGTANYGYTF. For the CDR3, the DNA is TGCAGCGTCCTCCCCGGGACAGCTAACTATGGCTACACCTTC.

With respect to this clonotype: This could be a read error, since a much larger clone is one nucleotide away. This chain joins TRBV10-3 and TRBJ2-7; a possible D gene is TRBD2 (5 bases). The germline CDR1 and CDR2 sequences are ENHRY and SYGVKD. The CDR3 has 13 amino acids. V was shortened by 5 bases and J by 5 bases, with 13 bases between the two germline ends. The CDR3 is CAISNGNMDEQYF. CDR3 nucleotides: TGTGCCATCAGTAACGGGAATATGGACGAGCAGTACTTC.

This clonotype was counted only a few times. V usage is TRBV20-1 and J usage is TRBJ1-1, with D possibly matching TRBD1 (5 bases). V was clipped by 3 bases and J by 3 bases, with 11 bases between them. Germline CDR1 is DFQATT and CDR2 is SNEGSKA (reference sequence). CDR3 length: 13 amino acids. The CDR3 sequence is CSARSGQYTEAFF. The DNA of the CDR3 is TGCAGTGCTAGGTCTGGACAATACACTGAAGCTTTCTTT.